This TCR beta chain was profiled in a study of tumor-infiltrating lymphocytes in localized non-small cell lung cancer. Turning to the study itself: From each patient, both tumor and uninvolved lung, non-adjacent to tumor, were sampled.

Germline V gene sequence: CDR1 MNHNS, CDR2 SASEGT. V lost 7 bases and J 1 base, leaving 10 bases between the germline ends. The CDR3 loop spans 13 amino acids. Some clones are missing from TCRdb's copy, which holds only in-frame ones; the method was immunoSEQ multiplex PCR. The sample includes 14,000 or so clones, around 70% of them seen just once. The origin of this receptor is a human donor with non-small cell lung cancer. V usage is TRBV6-1 and J usage is TRBJ1-1; TRBD1 might be the D (5 bases). Sequencing used uninvolved lung tissue not adjacent to the tumor. This CDR3 is CASNLGANTEAFF. The CDR3 coding sequence is TGTGCCAGCAACTTAGGGGCGAACACTGAAGCTTTCTTT.